This TCR beta chain was obtained from a study of cytomegalovirus exposure and HLA in healthy donors. Looked up from germline, CDR1 is SGHNT and CDR2 is YYREEE (reference sequence). V lost 2 bases and J 6 bases, leaving 12 bases between the germline ends. This CDR3 region has 13 residues. This PCR relied on a set of 60 Vbeta primers and 13 Jbeta primers. The data were produced by immunoSEQ multiplex PCR, yet TCRdb's version contains in-frame clones alone and is incomplete. Of over 75,000 clones in the sample, 84% were seen once. Sequencing was performed on PBMCs. This receptor was identified in a woman between 18 and 29 years old in good health and CMV-seropositive. The chain combines TRBV5-4 with TRBJ2-7, with a possible D match to TRBD2 (5 bases). This CDR3 is CASSLRGRGEQYF. DNA for the CDR3: TGTGCCAGCAGCTTACGAGGGAGAGGCGAGCAGTACTTC.